This T cell receptor (beta chain) was identified during a study of T cell responses to AZD1222 COVID-19 vaccine. Study results and limitations: Donor demographics were predominantly white British with a female majority; clonal diversity may be underestimated.

Details on this clone: Its target is unknown.

Method: immunoSEQ multiplex PCR; TCRdb's copy keeps in-frame clones and lacks some. The sample has 120,000 or so clones, around 89% seen once. V shed 5 bases and J 4 bases; nucleotides not matched to a gene: 7. This CDR3 contains 16 residues. CDR1 is SGHTA, CDR2 FQGNSA, per germline. The chain combines TRBV7-2 with TRBJ2-7; 14 bases fit TRBD2. The sequencing here drew on peripheral blood, taken 28 days after the second AZD1222 dose. This clonotype originated in an adult who received the AZD1222 COVID-19 vaccine. The CDR3: CASSTGTSGSPYEQYF. The CDR3 bases are TGTGCCAGCAGCACGGGGACTAGCGGGAGTCCGTACGAGCAGTACTTC.